This entry lists 8 T cell receptor beta chains sequenced from one sample in a study of T cells in Graves' hyperthyroidism and ophthalmopathy. Template material for amplifying TCR beta CDR3 regions consisted of RNA transcripts. Primed by the HTBI set, a first-round RT-PCR was run on the TCR CDR3. TCRdb used MiXCR to reprocess the multiplex PCR reads, holding one entry per CDR3 protein. The sample has about 640,000 distinct CDR3 sequences, roughly 14% seen once. Sequenced: blood. The receptor source for this set is a woman between 45 and 60 years old with Graves' ophthalmopathy.

In DNA form, the CDR3 reads TGCAGCCTTGTTGTGAGCGGGAGGGCCGACACAGATACGCAGTATTTT. It codes for CSLVVSGRADTDTQYF. The chain employs TRBV29-1 and TRBJ2-3; 10 nucleotides agree with TRBD2. There are 16 residues in the CDR3. Germline CDR1 reads SQVTM; CDR2 reads ANQGSEA. V dropped 8 bases and J dropped 2; count of bases not matched to a gene: 13.

The table lists this clonotype with many counts. This chain links TRBV27 with TRBJ1-1, with D perhaps TRBD1 (6 bases). This CDR3 has 15 residues. V lost 1 base, J lost 1 base, and 10 bases lay in between. The V gene's germline CDR1 is MNHEY and CDR2 SMNVEV (reference sequence). Written as DNA, the CDR3 is TGTGCCAGCAGTTTATATAGGGGGACGAACACTGAAGCTTTCTTT. It codes for CASSLYRGTNTEAFF.

The sample holds many counts of this clonotype. The V call is TRBV18, the J call TRBJ2-3; D not resolved. Germline V lookup: CDR1 KGHSH, CDR2 LQKENI. Trimming took 5 bases from V and 3 from J, leaving 9 bases between them. The CDR3 runs 13 residues. The chain's CDR3 is CASSTDQTDTQYF. The DNA for the CDR3 is TGTGCCAGCTCAACGGACCAAACAGATACGCAGTATTTT.

The chain couples TRBV6-2 or TRBV6-3 to TRBJ2-1, with 10 bases aligning to TRBD2. Looked up from germline, CDR1 is MNHEY and CDR2 is SVGEGT. The ends lost 5 bases at V and 5 bases at J; junction bases unmatched: 3. This CDR3 has 14 amino acids. The CDR3 protein is CASSSGRAHNEQFF. CDR3 nucleotide sequence: TGTGCCAGCAGTAGCGGGAGGGCCCACAATGAGCAGTTCTTC.

This clonotype was recorded a few times. The genes are TRBV20-1 and TRBJ2-2; D not certain. This CDR3 has 12 residues. The germline gives CDR1 DFQATT, CDR2 SNEGSKA (reference sequence). Trimming stripped 6 bases from V and 2 bases from J, with 7 bases between. This CDR3 reads CSATRNTGELFF. CDR3 nucleotides: TGCAGTGCAACGAGAAACACCGGGGAGCTGTTTTTT.

The chain links TRBV11-2 to TRBJ2-7, with 14 bases fitting TRBD2. This CDR3 region has 17 residues. Germline CDR1 is SGHAT and CDR2 is FQNNGV. V gave up 5 bases and J gave up 1 base; unmatched junction bases: 7. The CDR3: CASSRLAGGLISYEQYF. The CDR3 region has the DNA TGTGCCAGCAGCCGACTAGCGGGAGGGCTCATATCCTACGAGCAGTACTTC. The whole variable domain, filled in from reference TRBV11-2 and TRBJ2-7, reads EAGVAQSPRYKIIEKRQSVAFWCNPISGHATLYWYQQILGQGPKLLIQFQNNGVVDDSQLPKDRFSAERLKGVDSTLKIQPAKLEDSAVYLCASSRLAGGLISYEQYFGPGTRLTVT.

This clonotype was found many times. The chain couples TRBV30 to TRBJ1-1; 7 bases fit TRBD1. V dropped 2 bases and J dropped 5; count of bases not matched to a gene: 5. CDR1 is GTSNPN and CDR2 is SVGIG in the germline V gene (reference sequence). The CDR3 spans 13 residues. DNA for the CDR3: TGTGCCTGGAGTCAGGGGGAGGGAACTGAAGCTTTCTTT. It codes for CAWSQGEGTEAFF.

Here the CDR3 DNA reads TGCAGTCCCTGGACTAGCGGAAACCAAGAGACCCAGTACTTC. This codes for CSPWTSGNQETQYF. V usage is TRBV20-1 and J usage is TRBJ2-5, with 10 bases fitting TRBD2. Trimming cost V 8 bases and J 0 bases; bases outside gene matches: 6. The CDR3 is 14 residues long. Germline loops: CDR1 DFQATT, CDR2 SNEGSKA (reference sequence).